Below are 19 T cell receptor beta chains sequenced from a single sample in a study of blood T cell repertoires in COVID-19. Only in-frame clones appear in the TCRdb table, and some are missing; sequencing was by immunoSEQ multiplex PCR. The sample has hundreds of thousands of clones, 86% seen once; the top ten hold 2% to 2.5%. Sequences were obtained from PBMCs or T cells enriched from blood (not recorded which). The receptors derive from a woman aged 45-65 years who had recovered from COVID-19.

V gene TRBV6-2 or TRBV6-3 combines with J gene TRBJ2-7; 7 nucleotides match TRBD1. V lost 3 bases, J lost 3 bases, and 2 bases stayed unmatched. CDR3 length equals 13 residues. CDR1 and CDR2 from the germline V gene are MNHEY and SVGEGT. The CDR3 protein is CASSYYRGYEQYF. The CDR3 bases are TGTGCCAGCAGTTATTACAGGGGCTACGAGCAGTACTTC.

CDR3 region: CASSAGLAGVPYEQYF. The CDR3 coding sequence is TGTGCCAGCAGCGCAGGACTAGCGGGAGTTCCCTACGAGCAGTACTTC. The rearrangement links TRBV9 to TRBJ2-7; 13 bases fit TRBD2. J lost 2 bases, V lost 3 bases, and 5 bases had no gene match. The CDR3 spans 16 residues. Germline CDR1 reads SGDLS; CDR2 reads YYNGEE. Based on the CDR3 plus reference TRBV9 and TRBJ2-7, the full variable domain is DSGVTQTPKHLITATGQRVTLRCSPRSGDLSVYWYQQSLDQGLQFLIQYYNGEERAKGNILERFSAQQFPDLHSELNLSSLELGDSALYFCASSAGLAGVPYEQYFGPGTRLTVT.

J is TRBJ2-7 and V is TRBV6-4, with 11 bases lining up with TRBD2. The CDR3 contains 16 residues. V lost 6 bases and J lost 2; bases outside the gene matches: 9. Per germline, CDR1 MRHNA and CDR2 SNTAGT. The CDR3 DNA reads TGTGCCAGCAGAAAACAAGCTAGCGGGGGGACCTACGAGCAGTACTTC. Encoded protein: CASRKQASGGTYEQYF.

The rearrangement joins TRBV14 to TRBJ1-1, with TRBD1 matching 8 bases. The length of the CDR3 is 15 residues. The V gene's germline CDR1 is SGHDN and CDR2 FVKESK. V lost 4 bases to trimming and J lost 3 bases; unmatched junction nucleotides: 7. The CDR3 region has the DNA TGTGCCAGCAGCCCACAGACAGGGGCCCACACTGAAGCTTTCTTT. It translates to CASSPQTGAHTEAFF.

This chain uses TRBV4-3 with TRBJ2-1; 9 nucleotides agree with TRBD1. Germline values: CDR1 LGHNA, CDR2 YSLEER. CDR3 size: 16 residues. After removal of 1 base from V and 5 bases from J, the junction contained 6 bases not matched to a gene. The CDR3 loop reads CASSQVDRGGHNEQFF. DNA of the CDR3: TGCGCCAGCAGCCAAGTTGACAGGGGGGGACACAATGAGCAGTTCTTC.

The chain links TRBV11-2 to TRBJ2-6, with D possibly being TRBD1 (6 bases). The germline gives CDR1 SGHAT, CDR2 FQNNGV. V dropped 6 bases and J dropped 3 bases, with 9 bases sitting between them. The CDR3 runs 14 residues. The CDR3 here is CASRTGFGANVLTF. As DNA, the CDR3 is TGTGCCAGCAGAACAGGGTTTGGGGCCAACGTCCTGACTTTC. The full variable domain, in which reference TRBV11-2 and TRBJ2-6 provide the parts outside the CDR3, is EAGVAQSPRYKIIEKRQSVAFWCNPISGHATLYWYQQILGQGPKLLIQFQNNGVVDDSQLPKDRFSAERLKGVDSTLKIQPAKLEDSAVYLCASRTGFGANVLTFGAGSRLTVL.

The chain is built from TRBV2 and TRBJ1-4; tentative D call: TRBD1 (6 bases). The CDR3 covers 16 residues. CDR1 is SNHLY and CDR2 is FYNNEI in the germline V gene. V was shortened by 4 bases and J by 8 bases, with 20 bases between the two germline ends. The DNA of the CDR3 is TGTGCCAGCAGTGGGGGACAAATAGAGCAGGAAGAAAAACTGTTTTTT. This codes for CASSGGQIEQEEKLFF.

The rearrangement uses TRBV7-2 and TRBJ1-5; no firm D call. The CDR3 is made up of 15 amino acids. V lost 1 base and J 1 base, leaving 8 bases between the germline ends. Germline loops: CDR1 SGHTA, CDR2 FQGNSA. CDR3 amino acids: CASSLERISNQPQHF. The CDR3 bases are TGTGCCAGCAGCTTAGAGAGGATAAGCAATCAGCCCCAGCATTTT.

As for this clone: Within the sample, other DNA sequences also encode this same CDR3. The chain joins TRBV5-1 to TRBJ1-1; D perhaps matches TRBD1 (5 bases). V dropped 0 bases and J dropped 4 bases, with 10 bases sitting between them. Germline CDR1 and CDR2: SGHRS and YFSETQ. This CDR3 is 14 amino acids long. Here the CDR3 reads CASSLAVGATEAFF. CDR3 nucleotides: TGCGCCAGCAGCTTGGCTGTAGGGGCCACTGAAGCTTTCTTT.

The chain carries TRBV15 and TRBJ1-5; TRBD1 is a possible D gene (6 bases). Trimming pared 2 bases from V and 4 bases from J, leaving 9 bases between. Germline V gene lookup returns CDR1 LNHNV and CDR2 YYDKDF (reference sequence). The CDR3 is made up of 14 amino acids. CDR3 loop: CATSRPGQNQPQHF. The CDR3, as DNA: TGTGCCACCAGCAGACCCGGACAGAATCAGCCCCAGCATTTT.

CDR3 residues: CAWSRGTSVVELFF. The CDR3 bases are TGTGCCTGGAGTAGGGGGACTAGCGTGGTGGAGCTGTTTTTT. The V and J genes are TRBV30 and TRBJ2-2; 10 bases align to TRBD2. Germline V CDR1 and CDR2: GTSNPN, SVGIG (reference sequence). The CDR3 is made up of 14 amino acids. Trimming removed 2 bases from V and 10 bases from J; junction bases left unmatched: 7.

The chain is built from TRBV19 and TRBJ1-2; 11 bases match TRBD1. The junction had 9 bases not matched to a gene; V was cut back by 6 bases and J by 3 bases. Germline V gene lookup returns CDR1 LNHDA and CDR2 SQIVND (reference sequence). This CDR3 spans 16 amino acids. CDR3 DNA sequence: TGTGCCAGTAGCCAGGACAGGGGGCAAGTATACTATGGCTACACCTTC. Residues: CASSQDRGQVYYGYTF.

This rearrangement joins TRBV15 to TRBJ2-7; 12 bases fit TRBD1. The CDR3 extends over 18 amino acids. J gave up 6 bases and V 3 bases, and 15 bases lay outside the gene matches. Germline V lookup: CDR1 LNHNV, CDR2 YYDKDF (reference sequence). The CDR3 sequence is CATSRALGGGTGGAEQYF. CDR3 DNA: TGTGCCACCAGCAGGGCCCTGGGTGGGGGGACAGGGGGCGCCGAGCAGTACTTC.

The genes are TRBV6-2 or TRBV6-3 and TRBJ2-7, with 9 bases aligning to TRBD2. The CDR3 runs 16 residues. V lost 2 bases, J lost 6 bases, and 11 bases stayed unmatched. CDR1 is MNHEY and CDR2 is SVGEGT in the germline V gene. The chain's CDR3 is CASSYRDSGGISEQYF. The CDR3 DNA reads TGTGCCAGCAGTTACCGGGATAGCGGGGGTATTAGCGAGCAGTACTTC.

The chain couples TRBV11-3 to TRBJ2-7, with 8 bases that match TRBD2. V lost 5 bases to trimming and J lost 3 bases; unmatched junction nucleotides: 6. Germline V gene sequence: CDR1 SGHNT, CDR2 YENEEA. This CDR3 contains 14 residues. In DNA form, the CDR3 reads TGTGCCAGCAGCCCGTCGGGGGGGAACTACGAGCAGTACTTC. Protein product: CASSPSGGNYEQYF.

CDR3 sequence (DNA): TGCGCCAGCAGTCTCATAGCGGGAAGCACCGGGGAGCTGTTTTTT. This encodes CASSLIAGSTGELFF. V usage is TRBV5-1 and J usage is TRBJ2-2, with 8 bases matching TRBD2. V was clipped by 5 bases and J by 4 bases; unmatched bases: 7. The CDR3 is made up of 15 amino acids. CDR1 and CDR2 (germline): SGHRS, YFSETQ.

CDR3 sequence reads: CASSPPGLGPIYEQYF. The CDR3 region has the DNA TGTGCCAGCTCACCACCCGGACTAGGCCCCATCTACGAGCAGTACTTC. This sequence joins TRBV18 and TRBJ2-7; 7 positions agree with TRBD2. The CDR3 is made up of 16 amino acids. V lost 0 bases, J lost 3 bases, and 8 bases stayed unmatched. The germline gives CDR1 KGHSH, CDR2 LQKENI. The entire variable domain, with the rest obtained from reference TRBV18 and TRBJ2-7, is as follows: NAGVMQNPRHLVRRRGQEARLRCSPMKGHSHVYWYRQLPEEGLKFMVYLQKENIIDESGMPKERFSAEFPKEGPSILRIQQVVRGDSAAYFCASSPPGLGPIYEQYFGPGTRLTVT.

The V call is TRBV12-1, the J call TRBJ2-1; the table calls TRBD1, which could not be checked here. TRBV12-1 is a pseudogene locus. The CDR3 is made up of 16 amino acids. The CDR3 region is CASSFAGDRAYNEQFF. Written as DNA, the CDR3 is TGTGCCAGCAGCTTTGCTGGGGACAGGGCATACAATGAGCAGTTCTTC.

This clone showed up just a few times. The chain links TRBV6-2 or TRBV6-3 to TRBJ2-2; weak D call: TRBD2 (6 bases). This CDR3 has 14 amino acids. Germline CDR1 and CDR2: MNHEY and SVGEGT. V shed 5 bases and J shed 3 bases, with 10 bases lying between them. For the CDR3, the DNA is TGTGCCAGCAGTCGGGGGACGGACACCGGGGAGCTGTTTTTT. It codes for CASSRGTDTGELFF.